The 28 T cell receptor beta chains given below trace back to one sample, sequenced in a study of regulatory T cells in long-lasting Graves disease. As for time point: persistent/refractory GD, antithyroid drugs over 5 years with positive TRAb. Preparation of the TCR library used RNA extracted from PBMCs. Sequencing libraries for TCR beta were prepared with iRepertoire HTBI primers and Arm-PCR of CDR3 regions. TCRdb itself ran the multiplex PCR reads through MiXCR, one entry per CDR3 protein. The sample shows around 500,000 distinct CDR3 sequences, less than 25% of them seen only once. The source was peripheral blood mononuclear cells (PBMCs), collected when the disease was refractory, from a patient treated with antithyroid drugs. These TCRs come from a female donor with Graves disease.

This clonotype was seen repeatedly, ten times or more. The chain combines TRBV28 with TRBJ2-5; 12 positions match TRBD1. The V and J ends lost 3 bases and 1 base, in that order; junction bases with no gene match: 9. The V gene's germline CDR1 is MDHEN and CDR2 SYDVKM. This CDR3 is built from 18 residues. The CDR3 loop reads CASSLGQGAQATQETQYF. The CDR3 region has the DNA TGTGCCAGCAGTTTGGGACAGGGGGCTCAGGCTACCCAAGAGACCCAGTACTTC.

In this sample, this clonotype turned up many times. This chain links TRBV6-5 with TRBJ1-1; D is undetermined. Looked up from germline, CDR1 is MNHEY and CDR2 is SVGAGI. CDR3 size: 13 residues. Trimming removed 2 bases at V and 1 base at J, with 5 bases between. CDR3: CASSYAGNTEAFF. CDR3 in DNA: TGTGCCAGCAGTTACGCAGGGAACACTGAAGCTTTCTTT.

The chain combines TRBV11-2 with TRBJ2-7; 11 nucleotides line up with TRBD2. CDR1 is SGHAT and CDR2 is FQNNGV in the germline V gene. The CDR3 is 15 amino acids. Trimming at V came to 5 bases and at J to 3 bases, leaving 6 bases not matched to a gene. DNA of the CDR3: TGTGCCAGCAGCCCTTCGACTAGCGGGGTCTACGAGCAGTACTTC. Translated: CASSPSTSGVYEQYF.

The chain employs TRBV6-2 or TRBV6-3 and TRBJ2-7, with 14 positions matching TRBD2. The germline CDR1 and CDR2 sequences are MNHEY and SVGEGT. Trimming took 1 base from V and 7 from J; bases not matched to a gene: 12. This CDR3 comprises 18 residues. The CDR3 here is CASSYWGLAGDLSGEQYF. For the CDR3, the DNA is TGTGCCAGCAGTTACTGGGGACTAGCGGGAGACTTATCTGGGGAGCAGTACTTC.

For this clonotype: One end of the junction varies from germline; a read error may be responsible. The J gene is TRBJ2-2, the V gene TRBV12-5, with D hard to call. CDR1 and CDR2 from the germline V gene are LGHNT and FRNRAP. CDR3 length equals 17 residues. This CDR3 reads CASGFLLGSANTEELFF. CDR3 nucleotide sequence: TGTGCTAGTGGTTTTCTACTTGGGTCAGCCAACACCGAGGAGCTGTTTTTT.

The sample holds many counts of this clonotype. The chain couples TRBV6-1 to TRBJ2-7, with 8 bases that match TRBD1. The CDR3 is 14 residues long. The V segment lost 7 bases and the J segment 2 bases; nucleotides outside the gene matches: 7. Germline CDR1 reads MNHNS; CDR2 reads SASEGT. The CDR3 nucleotides are TGTGCCAGCACCGACGGGACAGGACCCTACGAGCAGTACTTC. Its protein product is CASTDGTGPYEQYF.

This clonotype was recorded at least ten times. V and J are TRBV10-3 and TRBJ2-5; 10 nucleotides align to TRBD1. This CDR3 has 17 residues. The germline V gene encodes CDR1 ENHRY and CDR2 SYGVKD. V shed 0 bases, J shed 2 bases, and the junction held 6 bases outside the gene matches. The CDR3 sequence is CAISESGTGVGQETQYF. The CDR3 DNA is TGTGCCATCAGTGAGTCTGGGACAGGGGTAGGACAAGAGACCCAGTACTTC.

This clonotype appeared a few times. The CDR3 reads CASREGSVGKLFF. The CDR3 coding sequence is TGTGCCAGCAGGGAGGGTAGTGTGGGAAAACTGTTTTTT. V gene TRBV6-1 combines with J gene TRBJ1-4; D is unclear. Trimming took off 6 bases at V and 10 bases at J, with 15 bases between the two ends. Per the germline V gene, CDR1 is MNHNS and CDR2 is SASEGT. The CDR3 loop spans 13 amino acids.

This clonotype came up a few times. V and J are TRBV29-1 and TRBJ2-2; no clear D. Trimming cost V 1 base and J 4 bases, with 7 bases left between them. This CDR3 has 13 residues. From germline, CDR1 is SQVTM and CDR2 ANQGSEA. The CDR3 sequence: CSVEAGVTGELFF. The CDR3 nucleotides are TGCAGCGTTGAAGCTGGGGTCACCGGGGAGCTGTTTTTT.

This clonotype came up a few times. The CDR3 DNA reads as TGTGCCAGCAGTCGCGGGAGGGGGGCCTACGAGCAGTACTTC. It is translated as CASSRGRGAYEQYF. This chain joins TRBV6-1 and TRBJ2-7, with 9 bases identical to TRBD2. Germline V gene data show CDR1 as MNHNS and CDR2 as SASEGT. This CDR3 is built from 14 residues. Trimming removed 5 bases from V and 2 bases from J; junction bases left unmatched: 4.

This clonotype was counted many times. The V call is TRBV5-1, the J call TRBJ2-2; the D gene is possibly TRBD2 (5 bases). The CDR3 contains 16 residues. The V gene lost 6 bases and the J gene lost 7 bases, with 22 bases spanning the gap. Germline CDR1 is SGHRS and CDR2 is YFSETQ. The CDR3 DNA reads TGCGCCAGCACCCTGCGACCCCTTTCTAGCAGCGGGGAGCTGTTTTTT. Translation gives CASTLRPLSSSGELFF.

Only a few counts were recorded for this clonotype. CDR3 in amino acids: CASSHGRRITYEQYF. CDR3 nucleotides: TGTGCCAGCAGCCACGGACGGAGAATTACCTACGAGCAGTACTTC. This chain links TRBV14 with TRBJ2-7; D gene ambiguous. CDR1 is SGHDN, CDR2 FVKESK, per germline. V dropped 3 bases and J dropped 2 bases, with 14 bases sitting between them. CDR3 length: 15 residues.

In this sample, this clonotype turned up many times. This chain joins TRBV24-1 and TRBJ1-1, with 8 bases fitting TRBD1. Germline V lookup: CDR1 KGHDR, CDR2 SFDVKD. The CDR3 loop spans 13 amino acids. Trimming took 4 bases from V and 11 from J; bases not matched to a gene: 8. CDR3 in DNA: TGTGCCACCAGTGACCGGACAGGGAGGCGGGCTTTCTTT. Amino acids: CATSDRTGRRAFF.

This chain links TRBV20-1 with TRBJ1-5, with 8 bases matching TRBD1. The CDR3 runs 16 residues. Germline loops: CDR1 DFQATT, CDR2 SNEGSKA (reference sequence). V lost 1 base to trimming and J lost 6 bases; unmatched junction nucleotides: 11. Written as DNA, the CDR3 is TGCAGTGCTAGAGCTCGCGGACAGGGCGGCAGTCAGCCCCAGCATTTT. Its protein is CSARARGQGGSQPQHF.

J is TRBJ2-7 and V is TRBV15; 10 bases are shared with TRBD2. CDR3 length equals 16 residues. CDR1 and CDR2 from the germline V gene are LNHNV and YYDKDF (reference sequence). Trimming removed 3 bases from V and 1 base from J; junction bases left unmatched: 6. Written as DNA, the CDR3 is TGTGCCACCAGCAGTCAACTAGCGGGGAATTCCTACGAGCAGTACTTC. Residues: CATSSQLAGNSYEQYF.

This clonotype was observed a handful of times. V usage is TRBV25-1 and J usage is TRBJ1-5; a possible D gene is TRBD1 (5 bases). CDR3 size: 13 residues. The ends were cut back, 1 base at V and 5 bases at J, with 6 bases in the middle. Per germline, CDR1 MGHDK and CDR2 SYGVNS. Written as DNA, the CDR3 is TGTGCCAGCAGTGAATGGGGGGATCAGCCCCAGCATTTT. It translates to CASSEWGDQPQHF.

Worth noting for this clonotype: A far larger clone is one base from this, pointing to a likely read error. The gene calls are TRBV7-9 and TRBJ2-7; D is perhaps TRBD1 or TRBD2 (5 bases each). Per germline, CDR1 SEHNR and CDR2 FQNEAQ (reference sequence). This CDR3 region has 12 residues. The CDR3 region is CASSLGRDERYF. In nucleotides, the CDR3 is TGTGCCAGCAGCTTAGGCAGGGACGAGCGGTACTTC.

This clonotype was found a few times. The genes are TRBV25-1 and TRBJ2-7; D is perhaps TRBD2 (7 bases). V was cut by 1 base and J by 1 base, with 11 bases left in between. From germline, CDR1 is MGHDK and CDR2 SYGVNS. This CDR3 is built from 15 residues. Here the CDR3 reads CASSEWGRGSYEQYF. In DNA form, the CDR3 reads TGTGCCAGCAGTGAATGGGGGAGGGGGTCCTACGAGCAGTACTTC.

This clonotype was seen only a few times. The chain combines TRBV28 with TRBJ2-1; 14 bases are a match to TRBD2. Germline V lookup: CDR1 MDHEN, CDR2 SYDVKM. This CDR3 region has 16 residues. J was trimmed by 9 bases and V by 6 bases; bases with no gene match: 10. In DNA, the CDR3 is TGTGCCAGCAGCCCTATACCGGGACTAGCGGGAGTTGAGCAGTTCTTC. Protein sequence: CASSPIPGLAGVEQFF.

CDR3 coding DNA: TGTGCCAGCAGTTACGGTTCGTCCCAGAACTATGGCTACACCTTC. Translated: CASSYGSSQNYGYTF. The genes are TRBV6-2 or TRBV6-3 and TRBJ1-2; D is uncertain. V lost 2 bases, J lost 2 bases, and 12 bases lay in between. Germline V gene lookup returns CDR1 MNHEY and CDR2 SVGEGT. The CDR3 extends over 15 amino acids.

This clonotype was seen at least ten times. The rearrangement links TRBV6-1 to TRBJ1-5; TRBD1 is a possible D gene (6 bases). Trimming pared 5 bases from V and 3 bases from J, leaving 11 bases between. Germline CDR1 reads MNHNS; CDR2 reads SASEGT. The CDR3 is 14 amino acids. CDR3 nucleotide sequence: TGTGCCAGCAGTCAGTGGGACACCAATCAGCCCCAGCATTTT. Translation gives CASSQWDTNQPQHF.

This clonotype was seen many times. The rearrangement joins TRBV2 to TRBJ2-7; 8 bases are a match to TRBD1. The V and J ends lost 4 bases and 12 bases, in that order; junction bases with no gene match: 2. The CDR3 has 10 amino acids. Germline V gene lookup returns CDR1 SNHLY and CDR2 FYNNEI. CDR3 nucleotides: TGTGCCAGCAGTGGGACAGGGCGGTACTTC. This codes for CASSGTGRYF.

Comments on this clonotype: The CDR3 does not close with the conserved phenylalanine or tryptophan, likely indicating a read error. The genes are TRBV2 and TRBJ2-2; 10 nucleotides line up with TRBD2. This CDR3 comprises 14 residues. Per germline, CDR1 SNHLY and CDR2 FYNNEI. V shed 7 bases, J shed 4 bases, and the junction held 3 bases outside the gene matches. CDR3 in amino acids: CASIAGGFTGELFL. In nucleotides, the CDR3 is TGTGCCAGCATAGCGGGAGGTTTCACCGGGGAGCTGTTTCTT.

This clonotype was detected ten times or more. The V call is TRBV28, the J call TRBJ2-1, with 7 bases identical to TRBD2. The V and J ends lost 3 bases and 7 bases, in that order; junction bases with no gene match: 9. In germline, CDR1 is MDHEN, CDR2 SYDVKM. This CDR3 has 15 residues. Here the CDR3 reads CASSFGAGTKNEQFF. In nucleotides, the CDR3 is TGTGCCAGCAGTTTTGGAGCGGGAACTAAAAATGAGCAGTTCTTC.

This clonotype was seen repeatedly, ten times or more. V and J are TRBV12-3 or TRBV12-4 and TRBJ1-5; possible D gene TRBD1, 5 bases. The V gene lost 3 bases and the J gene lost 3 bases, with 9 bases spanning the gap. The CDR3 is 14 amino acids. The CDR3 DNA reads as TGTGCCAGCAGTTTTTCAGGGCTCAATCAGCCCCAGCATTTT. Protein: CASSFSGLNQPQHF.

In this sample, this clonotype turned up a few times. This chain uses TRBV29-1 with TRBJ2-7; D remains unclear. The CDR3 is 13 residues long. Trimming cost V 3 bases and J 4 bases, with 13 bases left between them. Germline CDR1 is SQVTM and CDR2 is ANQGSEA. CDR3 sequence reads: CSVDGPPEYEQYF. The CDR3 DNA is TGCAGCGTTGATGGCCCACCAGAGTACGAGCAGTACTTC.

This clonotype appeared many times. The rearrangement links TRBV20-1 to TRBJ1-6; tentative D call: TRBD1 (6 bases). The CDR3 is 15 residues long. CDR1 and CDR2 (germline): DFQATT, SNEGSKA (reference sequence). V dropped 3 bases and J dropped 7 bases, with 16 bases sitting between them. The chain's CDR3 is CSASSGGVFNSPLHF. In DNA form, the CDR3 reads TGCAGTGCTAGTTCGGGGGGCGTATTCAATTCACCCCTCCACTTT.

This clonotype was seen repeatedly, ten times or more. The chain combines TRBV27 with TRBJ2-1; D unresolved. CDR3 length equals 14 residues. The ends were cut back, 1 base at V and 9 bases at J, with 13 bases in the middle. Germline V gene sequence: CDR1 MNHEY, CDR2 SMNVEV (reference sequence). CDR3 sequence (DNA): TGTGCCAGCAGTTTATTATCTCCCCGGAGTGAGCAGTTCTTC. This sequence encodes CASSLLSPRSEQFF.